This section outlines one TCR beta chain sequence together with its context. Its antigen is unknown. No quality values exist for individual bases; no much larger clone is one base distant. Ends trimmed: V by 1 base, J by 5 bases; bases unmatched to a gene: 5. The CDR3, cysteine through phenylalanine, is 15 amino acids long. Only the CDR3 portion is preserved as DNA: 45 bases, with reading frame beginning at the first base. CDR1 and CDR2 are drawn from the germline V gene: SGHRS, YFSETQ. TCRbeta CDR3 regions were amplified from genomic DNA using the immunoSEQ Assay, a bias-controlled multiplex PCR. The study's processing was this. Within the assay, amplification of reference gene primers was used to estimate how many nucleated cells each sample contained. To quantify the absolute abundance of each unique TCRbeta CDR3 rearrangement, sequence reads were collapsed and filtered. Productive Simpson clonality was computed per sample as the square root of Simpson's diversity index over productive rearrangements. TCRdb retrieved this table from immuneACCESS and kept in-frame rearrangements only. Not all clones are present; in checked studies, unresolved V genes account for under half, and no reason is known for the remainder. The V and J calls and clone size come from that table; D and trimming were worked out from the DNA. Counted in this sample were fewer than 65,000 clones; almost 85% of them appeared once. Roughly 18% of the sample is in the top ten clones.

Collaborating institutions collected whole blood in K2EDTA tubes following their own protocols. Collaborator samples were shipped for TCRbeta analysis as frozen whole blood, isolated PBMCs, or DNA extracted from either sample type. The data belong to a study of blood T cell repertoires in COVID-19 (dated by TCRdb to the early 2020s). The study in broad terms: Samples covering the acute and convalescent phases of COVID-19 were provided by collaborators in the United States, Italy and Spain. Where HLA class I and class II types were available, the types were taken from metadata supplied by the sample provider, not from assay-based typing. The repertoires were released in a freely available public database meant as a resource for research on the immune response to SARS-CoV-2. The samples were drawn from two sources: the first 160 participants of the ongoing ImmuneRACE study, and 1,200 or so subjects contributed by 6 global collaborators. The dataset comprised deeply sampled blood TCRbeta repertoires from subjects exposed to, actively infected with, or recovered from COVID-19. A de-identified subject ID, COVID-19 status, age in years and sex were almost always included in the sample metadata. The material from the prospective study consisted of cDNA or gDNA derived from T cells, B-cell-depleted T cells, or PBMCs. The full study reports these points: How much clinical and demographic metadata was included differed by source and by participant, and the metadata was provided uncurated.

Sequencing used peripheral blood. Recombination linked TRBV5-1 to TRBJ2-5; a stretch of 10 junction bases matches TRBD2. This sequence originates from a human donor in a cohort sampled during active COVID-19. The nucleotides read TGCGCCAGCAGCTTGAGTGGACTAGCGGTGGAGACCCAGTACTTC. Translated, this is CASSLSGLAVETQYF.